This paragraph covers one T cell receptor beta chain sequence. Treatment of the sample: around 19 received Ad26.COV2.S at low or high dose, single or two shots; a few received placebo; per-sample allocation not given. Day 63 after the first vaccine or placebo injection was the time point for sampling. Donation came from an adult in Boston who was aged 18-55 years. This table comes from immunoSEQ multiplex PCR, and its TCRdb copy is limited to in-frame clones, with some not included. The repertoire holds 410,000 or so clones, with 80% to 95% as singletons. The record originates from a study of Ad26.COV2.S vaccination and SARS-CoV-2 variants. From germline, CDR1 is SNHLY and CDR2 FYNNEI. V lost 0 bases and J lost 9, with 8 bases in between. The CDR3 has 13 residues.

The starting material was peripheral blood, obtained in a trial of Ad26.COV2.S vaccine versus placebo. The rearrangement links TRBV2 to TRBJ1-4; D is ambiguous. The sequence derives from a person between 18 and 65 years old who received the Ad26.COV2.S COVID-19 vaccine or a placebo. The CDR3 region is CASSEAEMKKLFF. For the CDR3, the DNA is TGTGCCAGCAGTGAAGCAGAGATGAAAAAACTGTTTTTT.